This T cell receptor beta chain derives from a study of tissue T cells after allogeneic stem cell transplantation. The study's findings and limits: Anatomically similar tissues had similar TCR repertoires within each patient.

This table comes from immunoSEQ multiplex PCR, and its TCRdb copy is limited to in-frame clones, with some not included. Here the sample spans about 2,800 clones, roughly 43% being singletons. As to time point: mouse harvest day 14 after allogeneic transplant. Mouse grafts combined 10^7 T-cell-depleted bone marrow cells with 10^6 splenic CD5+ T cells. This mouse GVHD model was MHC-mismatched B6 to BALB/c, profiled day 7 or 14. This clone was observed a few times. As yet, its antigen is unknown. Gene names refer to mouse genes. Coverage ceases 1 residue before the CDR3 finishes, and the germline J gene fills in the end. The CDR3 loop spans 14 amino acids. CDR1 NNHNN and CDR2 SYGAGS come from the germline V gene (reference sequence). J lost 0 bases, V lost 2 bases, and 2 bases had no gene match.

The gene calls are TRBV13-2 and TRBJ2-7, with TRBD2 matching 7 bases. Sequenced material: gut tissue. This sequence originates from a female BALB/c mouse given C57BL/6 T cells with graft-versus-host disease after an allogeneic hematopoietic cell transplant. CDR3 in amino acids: CASGELGSSYEQYF. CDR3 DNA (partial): TGTGCCAGCGGTGAACTGGGGAGCTCCTATGAACAGTAC.